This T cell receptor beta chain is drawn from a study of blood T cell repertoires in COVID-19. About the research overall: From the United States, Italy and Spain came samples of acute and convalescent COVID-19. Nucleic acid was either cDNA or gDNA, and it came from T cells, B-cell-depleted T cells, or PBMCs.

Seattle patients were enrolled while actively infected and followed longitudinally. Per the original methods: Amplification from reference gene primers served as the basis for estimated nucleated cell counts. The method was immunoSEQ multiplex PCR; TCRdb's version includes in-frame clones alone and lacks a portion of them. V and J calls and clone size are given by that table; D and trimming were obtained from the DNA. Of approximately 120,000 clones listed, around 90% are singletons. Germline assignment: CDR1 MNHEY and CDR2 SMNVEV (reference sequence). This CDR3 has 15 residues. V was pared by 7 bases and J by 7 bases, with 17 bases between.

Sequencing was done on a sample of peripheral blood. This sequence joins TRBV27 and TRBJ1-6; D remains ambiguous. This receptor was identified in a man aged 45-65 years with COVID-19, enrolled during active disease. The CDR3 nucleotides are TGTGCCAGCAACAAGGCGGAGAGGGTGAATTCACCCCTCCACTTT. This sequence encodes CASNKAERVNSPLHF.